This TCR beta chain was sequenced during a study of blood T cell repertoires in COVID-19. Method: immunoSEQ multiplex PCR; TCRdb's copy keeps in-frame clones and lacks some. The data contain over 60,000 clones, approximately 80% of them seen just once; the ten biggest clones take up roughly 14%. Germline V gives CDR1 SGHRS, CDR2 YFSETQ. The CDR3 runs 14 residues. The V end was cut by 2 bases, the J end by 7 bases, with 13 bases between. The sample comprised peripheral blood. V usage is TRBV5-1 and J usage is TRBJ2-1, with D possibly being TRBD2 (5 bases). This TCR was sampled from a man over 45 with COVID-19, enrolled during active disease. DNA for the CDR3: TGCGCCAGCAGCTTCGACCACGAGCGGAATGAGCAGTTCTTC. Its translation is CASSFDHERNEQFF.